This TCR beta chain was identified during a study of blood T cell repertoires in COVID-19. Across the whole study: Samples came from the United States, Italy and Spain, spanning acute and convalescent COVID-19. PBMCs, B-cell-depleted T cells, or T cells were the source of the cDNA or gDNA that made up the material.

The V gene end was trimmed by 6 bases and the J gene end by 4 bases; junction bases not matched to a gene: 13. Germline CDR1 reads LGHDT; CDR2 reads YNNKEL (reference sequence). This CDR3 comprises 18 residues. As originally analysed: Using reference gene primer amplification, nucleated cell counts were estimated. Produced via immunoSEQ multiplex PCR; TCRdb's table is partial and in-frame only. From that table come the V and J calls and clone size; the DNA was used to work out D and trimming. This sample carries 75,000 to 95,000 clones, 88% of them seen once, and the ten largest clones take about 21%.

The chain has TRBV3-1 (or the pseudogene TRBV3-2) and TRBJ1-6; 9 positions match TRBD1. The specimen was peripheral blood. This receptor was taken from a human donor in a cohort sampled during active COVID-19. CDR3 DNA: TGTGCCAGCAGGGGGGGACAGGGTGAAGCTAGGTATAATTCACCCCTCCACTTT. Amino acids: CASRGGQGEARYNSPLHF.